A single sample is the source of the 28 T cell receptor beta chains below, sequenced in a study of blood T cell repertoires in COVID-19. TCRdb keeps only in-frame clones here, not all; method: immunoSEQ multiplex PCR. The table includes 200,000 to 300,000 clones, around 80% detected once. The sample consisted of peripheral blood. The receptors come from a man between 35 and 55 years old who had recovered from COVID-19.

A few counts support this clone. In DNA form, the CDR3 reads TGTGCCAGCAGCCCGGTAGGGGGGGCATACACTGAAGCTTTCTTT. Translation: CASSPVGGAYTEAFF. The chain couples TRBV14 to TRBJ1-1; maybe TRBD1 (6 bases). In germline, CDR1 is SGHDN, CDR2 FVKESK. Trimming removed 4 bases from V and 3 bases from J, with 15 bases in between. CDR3 length: 15 residues.

This sequence joins TRBV11-2 and TRBJ1-3; D unclear. The CDR3 totals 14 residues. Per germline, CDR1 SGHAT and CDR2 FQNNGV. Trimming left V 0 bases short and J 4 bases short, with 7 bases between. The CDR3 region is CASSLDSIGNTIYF. CDR3 in DNA: TGTGCCAGCAGCTTAGATAGCATAGGAAACACCATATATTTT.

This clone was seen a handful of times. The rearrangement joins TRBV11-2 to TRBJ2-1; 9 nucleotides align to TRBD2. Looked up from germline, CDR1 is SGHAT and CDR2 is FQNNGV. The CDR3 runs 14 residues. The J segment lost 8 bases and the V segment lost 6 bases, leaving 8 bases of the junction unmatched. CDR3 region: CASSRAGGSDEQFF. Here the CDR3 DNA reads TGTGCCAGCAGTCGCGCGGGGGGGTCGGATGAGCAGTTCTTC.

V gene TRBV2 combines with J gene TRBJ1-6; 7 nucleotides line up with TRBD1. The CDR3 is 14 residues long. V was clipped by 5 bases and J by 5 bases; unmatched bases: 3. Per the germline V gene, CDR1 is SNHLY and CDR2 is FYNNEI. The CDR3, as DNA: TGTGCCAGCAGTATGGACAGGAATAATTCACCCCTCCACTTT. This sequence encodes CASSMDRNNSPLHF.

The V and J genes are TRBV10-1 and TRBJ2-3; 11 nucleotides align to TRBD1. The trim removed 5 bases at V and 6 bases at J, leaving 4 bases unmatched. The CDR3 sequence is 14 residues long. Germline CDR1 and CDR2: WNHNN and SYGVQD (reference sequence). The DNA of the CDR3 is TGCGCCAGCAGTTCCGGGACAGGGGGGGATACGCAGTATTTT. This codes for CASSSGTGGDTQYF.

This clone showed up just a few times. The chain links TRBV6-6 to TRBJ1-2; D is perhaps TRBD1 (5 bases). Germline-derived CDR1 and CDR2 are MNHNY and SVGAGI (reference sequence). The germline V and J ends were trimmed by 6 bases and 4 bases, with 9 bases remaining between them. The CDR3 consists of 12 residues. The CDR3 region is CASRTASYGYTF. In DNA, the CDR3 is TGTGCCAGCAGGACAGCGAGCTATGGCTACACCTTC.

This clone was seen just once. The J gene is TRBJ1-1, the V gene TRBV29-1; D gene ambiguous. Germline assignment: CDR1 SQVTM and CDR2 ANQGSEA. V lost 7 bases and J lost 7, with 16 bases in between. The CDR3 loop spans 12 amino acids. CDR3 sequence: CSASGATSEAFF. In nucleotides, the CDR3 is TGCAGCGCTTCGGGAGCCACCAGTGAAGCTTTCTTT.

V is TRBV30 and J is TRBJ2-3, with D perhaps matching TRBD1 (6 bases). V was pared by 5 bases and J by 0 bases, with 15 bases between. CDR1 is GTSNPN, CDR2 SVGIG, per germline (reference sequence). The CDR3 is 15 amino acids. CDR3 nucleotides: TGTGCCTGGGCAGTGACAGGCTCTAGCACAGATACGCAGTATTTT. Protein: CAWAVTGSSTDTQYF.

This chain uses TRBV2 with TRBJ2-2; D not resolved. The CDR3 runs 11 residues. The V end lost 5 bases, the J end lost 8 bases, and 6 bases lay between the germline ends. The germline CDR1 and CDR2 sequences are SNHLY and FYNNEI. Here the CDR3 reads CASSLQGELFF. In nucleotides, the CDR3 is TGTGCCAGCAGTCTACAGGGGGAGCTGTTTTTT. The whole variable domain, filled in from reference TRBV2 and TRBJ2-2, reads EPEVTQTPSHQVTQMGQEVILRCVPISNHLYFYWYRQILGQKVEFLVSFYNNEISEKSEIFDDQFSVERPDGSNFTLKIRSTKLEDSAMYFCASSLQGELFFGEGSRLTVL.

V gene TRBV4-3 combines with J gene TRBJ2-4, with no clear D. The CDR3 sequence is 14 residues long. V gave up 0 bases and J gave up 9 bases, with 12 bases separating them. Germline-derived CDR1 and CDR2 are LGHNA and YSLEER. The CDR3 is CASSQDPDAAIQYF. Written as DNA, the CDR3 is TGCGCCAGCAGCCAAGACCCCGATGCGGCCATTCAGTACTTC.

V is TRBV5-4 and J is TRBJ1-2; a possible D gene is TRBD1 (5 bases). The CDR3 has 15 amino acids. V was pared by 5 bases and J by 4 bases, with 18 bases between. The germline CDR1 and CDR2 sequences are SGHNT and YYREEE (reference sequence). The CDR3 reads CASRTREGRGYGYTF. The DNA of the CDR3 is TGTGCCAGCAGAACTCGGGAGGGGCGCGGCTATGGCTACACCTTC.

This chain links TRBV7-9 with TRBJ2-7, with 8 bases lining up with TRBD2. CDR3 size: 15 residues. In germline, CDR1 is SEHNR, CDR2 FQNEAQ (reference sequence). V lost 6 bases, J lost 4 bases, and 11 bases stayed unmatched. CDR3 DNA: TGTGCCAGCAGTCAGAGCGGGAGCCCAGTTTACGAGCAGTACTTC. Protein product: CASSQSGSPVYEQYF.

In this sample, this clone turned up once. This rearrangement joins TRBV2 to TRBJ1-2; a possible D gene is TRBD1 (5 bases). CDR3 length: 14 amino acids. Trimming left V 5 bases short and J 7 bases short, with 17 bases between. Germline CDR1 SNHLY, CDR2 FYNNEI. CDR3: CASSNTQGSRGYTF. The CDR3 coding sequence is TGTGCCAGCAGTAATACCCAGGGTTCTCGTGGCTACACCTTC.

This chain links TRBV5-6 with TRBJ2-5; D may be TRBD1 (6 bases). V was clipped by 4 bases and J by 4 bases, with 14 bases between them. Germline CDR1 reads SGHDT; CDR2 reads YYEEEE. CDR3 length: 14 amino acids. The CDR3 nucleotides are TGTGCCAGCAGCCCTCGACAGGACGGAGAGACCCAGTACTTC. This translates into CASSPRQDGETQYF.

There are many counts of this clone. The V call is TRBV7-9, the J call TRBJ1-3, with D tentatively TRBD1 (5 bases). V lost 11 bases to trimming and J lost 2 bases, with 19 bases between them. The CDR3 spans 15 residues. Germline-derived CDR1 and CDR2 are SEHNR and FQNEAQ (reference sequence). The chain's CDR3 is CAFGQGKVTGNTIYF. The CDR3 DNA reads as TGTGCCTTCGGCCAGGGTAAAGTAACTGGAAACACCATATATTTT.

The rearrangement links TRBV30 to TRBJ1-6; TRBD1 might be the D (5 bases). In germline, CDR1 is GTSNPN, CDR2 SVGIG (reference sequence). The V end was cut by 6 bases, the J end by 10 bases, with 16 bases between. CDR3 size: 13 residues. The CDR3 region has the DNA TGTGCCTGTTCCCAGGGCGGCGAGTCACCCCTCCACTTT. It yields the protein CACSQGGESPLHF. The variable domain in full, completed from reference TRBV30 and TRBJ1-6, reads SQTIHQWPATLVQPVGSPLSLECTVEGTSNPNLYWYRQAAGRGLQLLFYSVGIGQISSEVPQNLSASRPQDRQFILSSKKLLLSDSGFYLCACSQGGESPLHFGNGTRLTVT.

This sequence joins TRBV30 and TRBJ2-3; tentatively, D is TRBD2 (6 bases). With 0 bases removed from V and 6 bases from J, the gap between germline ends came to 10 bases. Per germline, CDR1 GTSNPN and CDR2 SVGIG (reference sequence). The CDR3 length is 13 residues. The CDR3 protein is CAWSVGLADTQYF. DNA for the CDR3: TGTGCCTGGAGTGTAGGTCTAGCGGATACGCAGTATTTT.

The chain carries TRBV10-2 and TRBJ2-5, with D possibly being TRBD1 (6 bases). The germline V and J ends were trimmed by 6 bases and 0 bases, with 8 bases remaining between them. CDR3 length: 13 residues. Germline values: CDR1 WSHSY, CDR2 SAAADI. Here the CDR3 reads CASSRGYQETQYF. In DNA, the CDR3 is TGCGCCAGCAGCAGGGGCTACCAAGAGACCCAGTACTTC.

For the CDR3, the DNA is TGTGCCACGCTTAGCCAAACCGGGACAGGGGGGACCCAGTACTTC. Encoded protein: CATLSQTGTGGTQYF. The chain is built from TRBV10-3 and TRBJ2-5, with 11 nucleotides matching TRBD1. Germline CDR1 is ENHRY and CDR2 is SYGVKD. CDR3 length equals 15 residues. The J segment lost 7 bases and the V segment lost 10 bases, leaving 14 bases of the junction unmatched.

This clone appeared a single time. The chain employs TRBV5-5 and TRBJ1-5, with 9 bases lining up with TRBD1. The V gene's germline CDR1 is SGHKS and CDR2 YYEKEE (reference sequence). Trimming removed 4 bases from V and 3 bases from J; junction bases left unmatched: 11. The CDR3 spans 17 residues. CDR3 region: CASSNATGGTFNQPQHF. The CDR3 region has the DNA TGTGCCAGCAGCAATGCGACAGGGGGGACATTCAATCAGCCCCAGCATTTT.

The CDR3 spells CASVKQGVGTEAFF. CDR3 coding DNA: TGTGCCAGCGTTAAACAGGGGGTAGGCACTGAAGCTTTCTTT. The V call is TRBV2, the J call TRBJ1-1; 8 bases align to TRBD1. There are 14 residues in the CDR3. CDR1 SNHLY and CDR2 FYNNEI come from the germline V gene. Trimming removed 8 bases from V and 4 bases from J; junction bases left unmatched: 9.

The chain joins TRBV7-9 to TRBJ2-7, with no clear D. In germline, CDR1 is SEHNR, CDR2 FQNEAQ (reference sequence). There are 16 residues in the CDR3. The V and J ends lost 5 bases and 2 bases respectively, with 19 bases between them. This chain's CDR3 is CASSPYSSRGTYEQYF. The CDR3 DNA follows: TGTGCCAGCAGCCCCTACTCTTCTCGCGGCACCTACGAGCAGTACTTC.

This clone was observed once. The chain combines TRBV7-9 with TRBJ2-7, with D possibly being TRBD2 (5 bases). Trimming removed 1 base at V and 7 bases at J, with 17 bases between. The CDR3 loop spans 15 amino acids. The germline V gene encodes CDR1 SEHNR and CDR2 FQNEAQ (reference sequence). The DNA of the CDR3 is TGTGCCAGCAGCTTAGTAGCTGGCGGCTCGGGGGAGCAGTACTTC. Encoded protein: CASSLVAGGSGEQYF.

The V and J genes are TRBV9 and TRBJ2-4, with TRBD1 matching over 9 bases. V shed 3 bases and J 0 bases; nucleotides not matched to a gene: 7. Germline loops: CDR1 SGDLS, CDR2 YYNGEE. There are 17 residues in the CDR3. CDR3 DNA: TGTGCCAGCAGCGAAGGGACAGGGAGACTAGCCAAAAACATTCAGTACTTC. Its translation: CASSEGTGRLAKNIQYF.

The genes are TRBV2 and TRBJ2-1; 10 nucleotides line up with TRBD2. CDR1 is SNHLY and CDR2 is FYNNEI in the germline V gene. The ends lost 6 bases at V and 0 bases at J; junction bases unmatched: 2. The CDR3 has 15 residues. CDR3 amino acids: CASSRTSGSYNEQFF. The CDR3 DNA follows: TGTGCCAGCAGCCGGACTAGCGGCTCCTACAATGAGCAGTTCTTC. Combining the CDR3 with reference TRBV2 and TRBJ2-1 gives the whole variable domain EPEVTQTPSHQVTQMGQEVILRCVPISNHLYFYWYRQILGQKVEFLVSFYNNEISEKSEIFDDQFSVERPDGSNFTLKIRSTKLEDSAMYFCASSRTSGSYNEQFFGPGTRLTVL.

This chain connects TRBV6-1 to TRBJ1-6; 7 nucleotides line up with TRBD1. Trimming cost V 3 bases and J 9 bases; bases outside gene matches: 8. Per the germline V gene, CDR1 is MNHNS and CDR2 is SASEGT. The CDR3 runs to 15 residues. The CDR3 loop reads CASSDVRTGVSPLHF. Here the CDR3 DNA reads TGTGCCAGCAGTGATGTTAGGACAGGAGTTTCACCCCTCCACTTT.

J is TRBJ2-7 and V is TRBV7-8; perhaps D is TRBD1 or TRBD2 (5 bases each). This CDR3 is 16 amino acids long. From germline, CDR1 is SGHVS and CDR2 FQNEAQ. The V and J ends lost 5 bases and 0 bases respectively, with 17 bases between them. The CDR3 nucleotides read TGTGCCAGCAGCCTAGGGGCCAGTGGGAGCTCCTACGAGCAGTACTTC. This encodes CASSLGASGSSYEQYF. Full variable domain (rest looked up from reference TRBV7-8 and TRBJ2-7): GAGVSQSPRYKVAKRGQDVALRCDPISGHVSLFWYQQALGQGPEFLTYFQNEAQLDKSGLPSDRFFAERPEGSVSTLKIQRTQQEDSAVYLCASSLGASGSSYEQYFGPGTRLTVT.

This rearrangement joins TRBV7-9 to TRBJ2-1; D gene uncertain. The ends were cut back, 3 bases at V and 4 bases at J, with 7 bases in the middle. The V gene's germline CDR1 is SEHNR and CDR2 FQNEAQ (reference sequence). This CDR3 is built from 13 residues. CDR3 DNA sequence: TGTGCCAGCAGCTTGCTAGAATACAATGAGCAGTTCTTC. Encoded protein: CASSLLEYNEQFF.